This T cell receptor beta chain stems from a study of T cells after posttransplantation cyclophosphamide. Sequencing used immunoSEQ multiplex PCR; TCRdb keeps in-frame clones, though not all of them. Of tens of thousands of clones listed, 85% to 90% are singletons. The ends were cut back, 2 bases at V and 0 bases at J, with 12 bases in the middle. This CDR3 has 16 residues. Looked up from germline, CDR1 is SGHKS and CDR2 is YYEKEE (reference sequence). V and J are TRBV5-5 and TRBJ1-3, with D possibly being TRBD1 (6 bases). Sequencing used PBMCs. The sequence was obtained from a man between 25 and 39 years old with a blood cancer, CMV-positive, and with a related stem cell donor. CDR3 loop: CASSLYRASSGNTIYF. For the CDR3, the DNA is TGTGCCAGCAGCTTATACAGGGCCAGCTCTGGAAACACCATATATTTT.